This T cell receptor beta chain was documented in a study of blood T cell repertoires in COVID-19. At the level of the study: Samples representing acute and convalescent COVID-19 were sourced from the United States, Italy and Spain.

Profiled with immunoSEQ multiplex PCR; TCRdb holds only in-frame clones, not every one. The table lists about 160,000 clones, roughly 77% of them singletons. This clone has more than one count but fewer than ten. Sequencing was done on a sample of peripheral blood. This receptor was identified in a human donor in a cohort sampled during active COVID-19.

This CDR3 reads CASSQEGGLTTDTQYF. CDR3 nucleotides: TGCGCCAGCAGCCAAGAAGGAGGACTAACCACAGATACGCAGTATTTT. The chain carries TRBV4-3 and TRBJ2-3; D is perhaps TRBD2 (6 bases). V was clipped by 0 bases and J by 2 bases, with 12 bases between them. CDR1 is LGHNA and CDR2 is YSLEER in the germline V gene. This CDR3 contains 16 residues.